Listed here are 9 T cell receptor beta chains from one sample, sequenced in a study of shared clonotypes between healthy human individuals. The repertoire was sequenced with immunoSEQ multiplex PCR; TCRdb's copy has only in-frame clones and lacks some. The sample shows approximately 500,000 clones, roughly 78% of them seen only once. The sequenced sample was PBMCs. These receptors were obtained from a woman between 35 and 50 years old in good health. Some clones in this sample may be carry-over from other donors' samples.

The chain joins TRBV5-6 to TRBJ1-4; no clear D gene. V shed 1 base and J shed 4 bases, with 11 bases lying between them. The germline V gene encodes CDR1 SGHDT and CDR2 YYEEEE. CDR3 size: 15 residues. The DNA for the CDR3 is TGTGCCAGCAGCTTGTTTTCGGGAATTAATGAAAAACTGTTTTTT. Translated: CASSLFSGINEKLFF.

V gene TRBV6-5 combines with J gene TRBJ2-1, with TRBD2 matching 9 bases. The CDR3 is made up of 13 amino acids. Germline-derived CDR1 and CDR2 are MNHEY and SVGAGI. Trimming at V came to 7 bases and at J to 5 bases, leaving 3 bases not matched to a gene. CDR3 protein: CASTRLADNEQFF. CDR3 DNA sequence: TGTGCCAGCACCCGACTAGCGGACAATGAGCAGTTCTTC.

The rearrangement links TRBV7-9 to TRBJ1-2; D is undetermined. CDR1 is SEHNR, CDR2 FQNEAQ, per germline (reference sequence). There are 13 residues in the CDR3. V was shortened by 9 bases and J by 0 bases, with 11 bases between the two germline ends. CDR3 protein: CARRHVSNYGYTF. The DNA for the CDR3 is TGTGCCAGGAGACACGTTTCTAACTATGGCTACACCTTC.

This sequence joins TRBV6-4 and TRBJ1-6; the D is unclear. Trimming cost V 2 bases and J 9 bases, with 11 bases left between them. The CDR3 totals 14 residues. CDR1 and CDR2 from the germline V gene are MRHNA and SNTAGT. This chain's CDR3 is CASSDGEDASPLHF. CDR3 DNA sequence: TGTGCCAGCAGTGACGGGGAGGATGCTTCACCCCTCCACTTT.

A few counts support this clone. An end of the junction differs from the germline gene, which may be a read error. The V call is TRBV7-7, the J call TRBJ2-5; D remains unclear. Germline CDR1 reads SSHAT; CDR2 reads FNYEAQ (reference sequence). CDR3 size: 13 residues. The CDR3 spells CASSLGVQETQYF. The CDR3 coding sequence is TGTGCTAGCAGCTTAGGAGTACAAGAGACCCAGTACTTC.

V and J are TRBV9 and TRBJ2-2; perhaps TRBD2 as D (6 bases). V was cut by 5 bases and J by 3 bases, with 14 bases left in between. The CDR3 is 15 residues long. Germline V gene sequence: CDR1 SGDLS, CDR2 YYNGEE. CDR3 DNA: TGTGCCAGCAGTAGTTCGGGACTGTACACCGGGGAGCTGTTTTTT. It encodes CASSSSGLYTGELFF.

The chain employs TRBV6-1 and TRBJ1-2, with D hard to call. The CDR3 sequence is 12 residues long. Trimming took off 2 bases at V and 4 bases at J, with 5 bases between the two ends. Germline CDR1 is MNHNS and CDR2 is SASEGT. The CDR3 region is CASSEYSYGYTF. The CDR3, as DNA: TGTGCCAGCAGTGAATACAGCTATGGCTACACCTTC.

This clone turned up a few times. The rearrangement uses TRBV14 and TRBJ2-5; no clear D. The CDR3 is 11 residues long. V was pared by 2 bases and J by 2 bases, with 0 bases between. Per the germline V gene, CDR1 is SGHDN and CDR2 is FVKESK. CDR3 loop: CASSQQETQYF. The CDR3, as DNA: TGTGCCAGCAGCCAACAAGAGACCCAGTACTTC.

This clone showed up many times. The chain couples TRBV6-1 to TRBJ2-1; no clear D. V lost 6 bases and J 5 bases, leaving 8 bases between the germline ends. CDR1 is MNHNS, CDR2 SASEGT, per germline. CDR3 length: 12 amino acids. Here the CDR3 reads CASRDWNNEQFF. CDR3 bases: TGTGCCAGCAGGGATTGGAACAATGAGCAGTTCTTC.